This T cell receptor (beta chain) stems from a study of T cell responses to AZD1222 COVID-19 vaccine. Study results and limitations: Spike as a whole was targeted by vaccine-associated CD4 TCRs, dominant at 160-218 and 743-854.

V dropped 3 bases and J dropped 0 bases, with 15 bases sitting between them. Germline CDR1 reads LNHDA; CDR2 reads SQIVND (reference sequence). The CDR3 length is 16 residues. Assay: immunoSEQ multiplex PCR; the TCRdb copy retains only in-frame clones and omits some. This repertoire shows about 130,000 clones, roughly 85% found once; its top ten account for roughly 7.4%. With respect to this clone: Its target is not known.

This sample comprised peripheral blood, obtained on day 0 of AZD1222 vaccination. The clonotype was recovered from an adult in good health. The chain recombines TRBV19 with TRBJ2-7; tentatively, D is TRBD1 (5 bases). This CDR3 is CASSIQEQGSSYEQYF. The CDR3 DNA follows: TGTGCCAGTAGTATTCAGGAGCAGGGCAGCTCCTACGAGCAGTACTTC.